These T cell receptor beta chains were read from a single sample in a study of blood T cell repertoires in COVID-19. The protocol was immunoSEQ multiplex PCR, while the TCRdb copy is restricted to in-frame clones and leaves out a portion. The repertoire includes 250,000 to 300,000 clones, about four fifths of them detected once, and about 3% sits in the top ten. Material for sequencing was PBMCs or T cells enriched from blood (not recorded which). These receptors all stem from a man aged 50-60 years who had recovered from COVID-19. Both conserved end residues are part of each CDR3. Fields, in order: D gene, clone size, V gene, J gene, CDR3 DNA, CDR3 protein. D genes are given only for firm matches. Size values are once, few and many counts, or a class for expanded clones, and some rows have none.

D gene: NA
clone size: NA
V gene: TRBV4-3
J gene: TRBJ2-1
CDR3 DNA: TGCGCCAGCAGCCGGGGCGGTTACAATGAGCAGTTCTTC
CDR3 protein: CASSRGGYNEQFF

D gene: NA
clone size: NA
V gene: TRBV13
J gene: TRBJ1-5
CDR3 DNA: TGTGCCAGCAGCATGAGTAGAAGCAATCAGCCCCAGCATTTT
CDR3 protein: CASSMSRSNQPQHF

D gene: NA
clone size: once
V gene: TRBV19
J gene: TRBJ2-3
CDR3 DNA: TGTGCCAGTAGTATAAGCCCGGGGAGCACAGATACGCAGTATTTT
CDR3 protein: CASSISPGSTDTQYF

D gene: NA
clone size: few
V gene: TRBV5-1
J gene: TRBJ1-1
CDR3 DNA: TGCGCCAGCAGCCCCGTCGGCAGGGCGGTGTCTGAAGCTTTCTTT
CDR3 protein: CASSPVGRAVSEAFF

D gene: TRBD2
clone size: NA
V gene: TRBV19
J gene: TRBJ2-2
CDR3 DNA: TGTGCCAGTAGTATAGTCGGGGGGGTGAACACCGGGGAGCTGTTTTTT
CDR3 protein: CASSIVGGVNTGELFF

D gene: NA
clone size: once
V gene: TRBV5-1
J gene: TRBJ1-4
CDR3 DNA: TGCGCCAGCAGTAAGGACACCACTGGGGAAAAACTGTTTTTT
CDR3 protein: CASSKDTTGEKLFF

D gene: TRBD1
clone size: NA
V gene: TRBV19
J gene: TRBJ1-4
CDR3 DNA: TGTGCCAGTATCCGAAGGGGGCTCGGTGAAAAACTGTTTTTT
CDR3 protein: CASIRRGLGEKLFF

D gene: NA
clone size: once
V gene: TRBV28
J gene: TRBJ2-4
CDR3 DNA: TGTGCCAGCAGTCCTACTCCCTTGACAACATTAGGTAAAAACATTCAGTACTTC
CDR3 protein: CASSPTPLTTLGKNIQYF

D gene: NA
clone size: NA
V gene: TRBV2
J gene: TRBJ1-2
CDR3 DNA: TGTGCCAGCAGTCTCGGGGAGGGCCTTAACTATGGCTACACCTTC
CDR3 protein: CASSLGEGLNYGYTF

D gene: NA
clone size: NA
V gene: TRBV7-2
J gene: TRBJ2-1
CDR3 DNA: TGTGCCAGCAGCTTAGGGGCTCCCCCTTTATACAATGAGCAGTTCTTC
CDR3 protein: CASSLGAPPLYNEQFF

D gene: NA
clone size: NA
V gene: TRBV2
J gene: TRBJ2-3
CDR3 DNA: TGTGCCAGCGGGTTCGCAGGGGTTCGCGCAGATACGCAGTATTTT
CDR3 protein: CASGFAGVRADTQYF

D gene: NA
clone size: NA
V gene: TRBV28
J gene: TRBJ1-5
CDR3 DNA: TGTGCCAGCAGTTTAGGTAGTAACCAGCCCCAGCATTTT
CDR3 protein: CASSLGSNQPQHF

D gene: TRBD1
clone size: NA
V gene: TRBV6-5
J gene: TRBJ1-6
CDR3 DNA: TGTGCCAGCCGCCCATCAGGGGGAAATTCACCCCTCCACTTT
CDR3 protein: CASRPSGGNSPLHF

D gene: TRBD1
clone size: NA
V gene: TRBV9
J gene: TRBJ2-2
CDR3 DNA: TGTGCCAGCGGGGACAGGGCGAACACCGGGGAGCTGTTTTTT
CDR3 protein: CASGDRANTGELFF

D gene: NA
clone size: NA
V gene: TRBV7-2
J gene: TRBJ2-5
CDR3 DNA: TGTGCCAGCAGCTTAACCCGACTACCAGAGACCCAGTACTTC
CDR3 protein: CASSLTRLPETQYF

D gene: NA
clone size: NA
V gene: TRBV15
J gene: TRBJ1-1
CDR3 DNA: TGTGCCACCGCACAGGGATGGACTGAAGCTTTCTTT
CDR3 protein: CATAQGWTEAFF

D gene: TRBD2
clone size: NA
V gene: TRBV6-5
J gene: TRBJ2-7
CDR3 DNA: TGTGCCAGCACGACTAGCGGGAGGCACGAGCAGTACTTC
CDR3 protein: CASTTSGRHEQYF

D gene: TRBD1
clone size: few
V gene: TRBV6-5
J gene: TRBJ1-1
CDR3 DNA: TGTGCCAGCAGTTACGGACAGGCGTACACTGAAGCTTTCTTT
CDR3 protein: CASSYGQAYTEAFF

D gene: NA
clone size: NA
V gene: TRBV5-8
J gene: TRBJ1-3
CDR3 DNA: TGTGCCAGCAGCGCGATCCCTGGAAACACCATATATTTT
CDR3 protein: CASSAIPGNTIYF

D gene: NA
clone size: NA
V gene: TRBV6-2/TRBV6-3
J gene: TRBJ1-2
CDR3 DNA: TGTGCCAGCAGTTACGGGACAAACTATGGCTACACCTTC
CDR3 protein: CASSYGTNYGYTF

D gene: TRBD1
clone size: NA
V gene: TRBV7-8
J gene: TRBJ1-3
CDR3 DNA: TGTGCCAGCAGTTTTCAACAGGGGGCTGGAAACACCATATATTTT
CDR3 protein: CASSFQQGAGNTIYF

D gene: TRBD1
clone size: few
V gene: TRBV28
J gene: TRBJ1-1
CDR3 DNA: TGTGCCAGCAGGACAGGGGTTGGGCCGGAAGCTTTCTTT
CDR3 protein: CASRTGVGPEAFF

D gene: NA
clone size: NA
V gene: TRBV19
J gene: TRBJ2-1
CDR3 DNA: TGTGCCAGTAGTATAACCGGAGGGCCCCCCGGTGAGCAGTTCTTC
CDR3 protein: CASSITGGPPGEQFF

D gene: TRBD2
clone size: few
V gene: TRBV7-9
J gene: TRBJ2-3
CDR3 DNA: TGTGCCAGCAGCCCCTTGACTAGCCCAGATACGCAGTATTTT
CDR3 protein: CASSPLTSPDTQYF

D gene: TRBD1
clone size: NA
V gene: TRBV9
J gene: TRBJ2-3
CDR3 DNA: TGTGCCAGCACCCCGGGACAGGACACAGATACGCAGTATTTT
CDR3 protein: CASTPGQDTDTQYF